The next 29 T cell receptor beta chains were all read from a single sample in a study of blood T cell repertoires in COVID-19. Sequenced by immunoSEQ multiplex PCR; TCRdb stores in-frame clones only, minus some. The table lists 250,000 to 350,000 clones, 89% of them singletons, with 0.94% in the top ten. The specimen sequenced was peripheral blood. These receptors all stem from a woman aged 40 to 50 who had recovered from COVID-19.

This chain uses TRBV20-1 with TRBJ2-3; 8 bases align to TRBD2. J was trimmed by 11 bases and V by 5 bases; bases with no gene match: 6. The CDR3 spans 11 residues. From germline, CDR1 is DFQATT and CDR2 SNEGSKA (reference sequence). CDR3 sequence reads: CSALGLVEQYF. The CDR3 DNA reads TGCAGTGCTCTGGGACTAGTCGAGCAGTATTTT.

This clone was found once. This chain uses TRBV27 with TRBJ2-7; 10 bases map to TRBD1. V lost 2 bases to trimming and J lost 1 base; unmatched junction nucleotides: 8. CDR1 is MNHEY, CDR2 SMNVEV, per germline (reference sequence). The CDR3 covers 17 residues. CDR3 DNA sequence: TGTGCCAGCAGTTTACTACCGGGACAGGGGAATTCCTACGAGCAGTACTTC. Translation: CASSLLPGQGNSYEQYF.

The rearrangement links TRBV7-2 to TRBJ1-2; TRBD1 matches 7 bases. Trimming took 7 bases from V and 0 from J; bases not matched to a gene: 11. CDR1 is SGHTA and CDR2 is FQGNSA in the germline V gene. This CDR3 is 16 amino acids long. The chain's CDR3 is CASTPSQGPTNYGYTF. The CDR3 nucleotides read TGTGCCAGCACCCCGTCACAGGGGCCGACTAACTATGGCTACACCTTC.

The rearrangement uses TRBV5-4 and TRBJ1-3; D gene ambiguous. CDR3 size: 15 residues. Deletions cut 4 bases from V and 4 bases from J, with 15 bases between. CDR1 and CDR2 (germline): SGHNT, YYREEE (reference sequence). CDR3 bases: TGTGCCAGCAGCACTACGCACGGTCCCGGAAACACCATATATTTT. Its protein is CASSTTHGPGNTIYF.

This chain connects TRBV6-2 or TRBV6-3 to TRBJ1-4; D remains ambiguous. The CDR3 has 16 amino acids. Germline-derived CDR1 and CDR2 are MNHEY and SVGEGT. Trimming removed 1 base from V and 1 base from J, with 10 bases in between. CDR3 nucleotide sequence: TGTGCCAGCAGTTACTATGGGCAAAAAACTAATGAAAAACTGTTTTTT. It encodes CASSYYGQKTNEKLFF.

This chain connects TRBV28 to TRBJ1-4; D is unresolved. The CDR3 is made up of 14 amino acids. With 7 bases removed from V and 1 base from J, the gap between germline ends came to 10 bases. Germline values: CDR1 MDHEN, CDR2 SYDVKM. CDR3 sequence: CASTREGTNEKLFF. The CDR3 DNA follows: TGTGCCAGCACCCGAGAGGGAACTAATGAAAAACTGTTTTTT. The variable domain in full, with the rest retrieved from reference TRBV28 and TRBJ1-4, is DVKVTQSSRYLVKRTGEKVFLECVQDMDHENMFWYRQDPGLGLRLIYFSYDVKMKEKGDIPEGYSVSREKKERFSLILESASTNQTSMYLCASTREGTNEKLFFGSGTQLSVL.

This chain links TRBV4-2 with TRBJ2-2, with 7 bases matching TRBD2. Trimming cost V 8 bases and J 4 bases; bases outside gene matches: 7. There are 14 residues in the CDR3. The germline gives CDR1 LGHNA, CDR2 YNFKEQ. CDR3 bases: TGTGCCAGCCGGGTAGCGGGCAGCACCGGGGAGCTGTTTTTT. Translation: CASRVAGSTGELFF.

The rearrangement uses TRBV2 and TRBJ2-7; TRBD2 agrees at 10 bases. The CDR3 is made up of 16 amino acids. Germline trimming cut 5 bases from V and 4 bases from J; bases unmatched to any gene: 11. Germline CDR1 and CDR2: SNHLY and FYNNEI. In DNA form, the CDR3 reads TGTGCCAGCAGTCAACATGGGACTAGCGAGTGGTACGAGCAGTACTTC. This gives the protein CASSQHGTSEWYEQYF. Full variable domain (rest looked up from reference TRBV2 and TRBJ2-7): EPEVTQTPSHQVTQMGQEVILRCVPISNHLYFYWYRQILGQKVEFLVSFYNNEISEKSEIFDDQFSVERPDGSNFTLKIRSTKLEDSAMYFCASSQHGTSEWYEQYFGPGTRLTVT.

The chain carries TRBV6-5 and TRBJ2-3, with D possibly TRBD2 on 6 matching bases. CDR3 length equals 14 residues. The ends were cut back, 6 bases at V and 4 bases at J, with 14 bases in the middle. In germline, CDR1 is MNHEY, CDR2 SVGAGI. In DNA, the CDR3 is TGTGCCAGCAGCATCGGCGGGGAGCCAGATACGCAGTATTTT. Protein product: CASSIGGEPDTQYF.

V usage is TRBV25-1 and J usage is TRBJ2-5; 9 bases align to TRBD2. V was pared by 2 bases and J by 5 bases, with 0 bases of the junction left unmatched. The CDR3 length is 13 residues. The germline gives CDR1 MGHDK, CDR2 SYGVNS. DNA of the CDR3: TGTGCCAGCAGTGAAGCGGGAGGGGAGACCCAGTACTTC. Residues: CASSEAGGETQYF.

The chain links TRBV18 to TRBJ2-7; 7 bases are a match to TRBD1. The CDR3 loop spans 16 amino acids. The V gene's germline CDR1 is KGHSH and CDR2 LQKENI. The junction had 9 bases not matched to a gene; V was cut back by 2 bases and J by 2 bases. DNA of the CDR3: TGTGCCAGCTCACCAGCCCCTAGACAGGGACCCTACGAGCAGTACTTC. Translated, it gives CASSPAPRQGPYEQYF.

The DNA of the CDR3 is TGTGCCAGTAGTATAGATGGGAGGACAGGGTTGGGTGAAAAACTGTTTTTT. Its translation: CASSIDGRTGLGEKLFF. V and J are TRBV19 and TRBJ1-4, with 8 bases lining up with TRBD1. This CDR3 contains 17 residues. Germline CDR1 reads LNHDA; CDR2 reads SQIVND (reference sequence). With 0 bases clipped from V and 7 bases from J, the junction kept 10 bases outside the gene matches.

The gene calls are TRBV19 and TRBJ1-1, with unresolved D. Trimming left V 1 base short and J 5 bases short, with 2 bases between. This CDR3 contains 11 residues. The germline V gene encodes CDR1 LNHDA and CDR2 SQIVND (reference sequence). The CDR3 DNA reads TGTGCCAGTAGTATAGTAACTGAAGCTTTCTTT. Its translation is CASSIVTEAFF.

The chain joins TRBV5-1 to TRBJ1-1, with a possible D match to TRBD1 (6 bases). The V gene's germline CDR1 is SGHRS and CDR2 YFSETQ. This CDR3 is built from 15 residues. V was pared by 5 bases and J by 2 bases, with 16 bases between. CDR3 amino acids: CASRSSGASNTEAFF. In DNA, the CDR3 is TGCGCCAGCAGATCGTCAGGGGCGTCCAACACTGAAGCTTTCTTT.

This clone was seen a handful of times. The chain uses TRBV11-2 and TRBJ2-2; 10 nucleotides agree with TRBD2. Germline assignment: CDR1 SGHAT and CDR2 FQNNGV. The CDR3 has 16 residues. J lost 7 bases, V lost 1 base, and 6 bases had no gene match. CDR3 protein: CASSLVAGGSRGELFF. In DNA form, the CDR3 reads TGTGCCAGCAGCTTAGTAGCGGGAGGCTCGCGCGGGGAGCTGTTTTTT.

On this clone itself: In the same sample, other DNA sequences code for this CDR3. This sequence joins TRBV30 and TRBJ1-1; possibly TRBD1 for D (6 bases). The CDR3 has 13 amino acids. Between the trimmed V and J ends, which lost 2 bases and 1 base, there was a span of 8 bases. The V gene's germline CDR1 is GTSNPN and CDR2 SVGIG (reference sequence). In DNA form, the CDR3 reads TGTGCCTGGAGTCTACAGGGGAACACTGAAGCTTTCTTT. It yields the protein CAWSLQGNTEAFF.

The gene calls are TRBV27 and TRBJ2-5; D possibly corresponds to TRBD2 (6 bases). The CDR3 is made up of 14 amino acids. Between the trimmed V and J ends, which lost 5 bases and 4 bases, there was a span of 14 bases. Germline lookup yields CDR1 MNHEY and CDR2 SMNVEV (reference sequence). In nucleotides, the CDR3 is TGTGCCAGCAGTGGAGGATGGGGAGGAGAGACCCAGTACTTC. Its translation: CASSGGWGGETQYF.

This clone was detected a few times. V and J are TRBV9 and TRBJ2-5; no clear D gene. The V end lost 3 bases, the J end lost 4 bases, and 10 bases lay between the germline ends. Looked up from germline, CDR1 is SGDLS and CDR2 is YYNGEE. The CDR3 length is 13 residues. The CDR3 DNA reads TGTGCCAGCAGCGACTCCTCGGTAGAGACCCAGTACTTC. This sequence encodes CASSDSSVETQYF.

The chain joins TRBV7-3 to TRBJ2-1; 8 bases are a match to TRBD1. Losses at the gene ends were 5 bases for V and 0 bases for J; bases not matched to a gene: 3. This CDR3 is 15 amino acids long. Germline V gives CDR1 SGHTA, CDR2 FQGTGA. CDR3 DNA sequence: TGTGCCAGCAGCGGCACAGGGGGCTCCTACAATGAGCAGTTCTTC. Translated, it gives CASSGTGGSYNEQFF.

This chain links TRBV19 with TRBJ1-4; maybe TRBD1 (5 bases). Germline V lookup: CDR1 LNHDA, CDR2 SQIVND (reference sequence). The V gene lost 9 bases and the J gene lost 4 bases, with 12 bases spanning the gap. The CDR3 extends over 13 amino acids. This chain's CDR3 is CASSRAFNEKLFF. In DNA form, the CDR3 reads TGTGCCAGCTCCAGGGCCTTTAATGAAAAACTGTTTTTT.

V is TRBV2 and J is TRBJ2-7; possibly TRBD1 for D (5 bases). The CDR3 covers 15 residues. In germline, CDR1 is SNHLY, CDR2 FYNNEI. Trimming removed 1 base from V and 7 bases from J, with 17 bases in between. This chain's CDR3 is CASSEETDATLEQYF. In DNA, the CDR3 is TGTGCCAGCAGTGAAGAGACAGACGCTACGTTAGAGCAGTACTTC.

This clone has just a few counts. The chain links TRBV3-1 (or the pseudogene TRBV3-2) to TRBJ1-1, with D hard to call. This CDR3 is built from 12 residues. V lost 2 bases and J lost 7, with 8 bases in between. Germline CDR1 LGHDT, CDR2 YNNKEL (reference sequence). CDR3 sequence (DNA): TGTGCCAGCAGCCAAAGCCACAGTGAAGCTTTCTTT. This codes for CASSQSHSEAFF.

This clone has just a few counts. The sample has other DNA sequences that encode this CDR3 too. CDR3 amino acids: CAWSVRGSGEQYF. DNA for the CDR3: TGTGCCTGGAGTGTACGCGGGAGCGGCGAGCAGTACTTC. The chain carries TRBV30 and TRBJ2-7; TRBD2 matches at 7 bases. J lost 6 bases, V lost 0 bases, and 5 bases had no gene match. This CDR3 spans 13 amino acids. Germline loops: CDR1 GTSNPN, CDR2 SVGIG (reference sequence). Combining the CDR3 with reference TRBV30 and TRBJ2-7 gives the whole variable domain SQTIHQWPATLVQPVGSPLSLECTVEGTSNPNLYWYRQAAGRGLQLLFYSVGIGQISSEVPQNLSASRPQDRQFILSSKKLLLSDSGFYLCAWSVRGSGEQYFGPGTRLTVT.

The rearrangement joins TRBV29-1 to TRBJ1-1; 8 nucleotides agree with TRBD1. This CDR3 is 14 amino acids long. Unmatched junction bases numbered 8, after V lost 7 bases and J lost 1 base. Germline CDR1 SQVTM, CDR2 ANQGSEA. This CDR3 is CSAGTGDANTEAFF. CDR3 nucleotides: TGCAGCGCCGGGACAGGCGACGCGAACACTGAAGCTTTCTTT.

J is TRBJ1-2 and V is TRBV29-1; 7 bases fit TRBD1. In germline, CDR1 is SQVTM, CDR2 ANQGSEA. CDR3 length: 13 amino acids. V trimming: 6 bases; J trimming: 0 bases; junction bases outside the gene matches: 4. CDR3 protein: CSVGTDSNYGYTF. CDR3 DNA sequence: TGCAGCGTGGGGACAGATTCTAACTATGGCTACACCTTC.

The V call is TRBV11-3, the J call TRBJ2-1, with a possible D match to TRBD2 (6 bases). Germline values: CDR1 SGHNT, CDR2 YENEEA. V was trimmed by 1 base and J by 3 bases, leaving 7 bases between them. The CDR3 is 14 amino acids. CDR3 in DNA: TGTGCCAGCAGCTTAGCGGGAGACTACAATGAGCAGTTCTTC. Encoded protein: CASSLAGDYNEQFF.

CDR3 region: CSVGQVYGYTF. The DNA for the CDR3 is TGCAGCGTTGGACAGGTTTATGGCTACACCTTC. The chain couples TRBV29-1 to TRBJ1-2, with D tentatively TRBD1 (6 bases). CDR3 size: 11 residues. With 4 bases removed from V and 5 bases from J, the gap between germline ends came to 8 bases. Per the germline V gene, CDR1 is SQVTM and CDR2 is ANQGSEA.

The chain recombines TRBV7-9 with TRBJ1-2; TRBD1 is a possible D gene (6 bases). Trimming removed 5 bases from V and 3 bases from J, with 19 bases in between. The CDR3 consists of 16 residues. Germline CDR1 and CDR2: SEHNR and FQNEAQ (reference sequence). In DNA form, the CDR3 reads TGTGCCAGCAGCGGAAAGGTCGGGGGGCGAGACTATGGCTACACCTTC. The encoded protein is CASSGKVGGRDYGYTF.

The V call is TRBV28, the J call TRBJ2-7, with D tentatively TRBD2 (10 bases). The CDR3 is 20 amino acids. V was shortened by 6 bases and J by 3 bases, with 33 bases between the two germline ends. CDR1 and CDR2 from the germline V gene are MDHEN and SYDVKM. The CDR3 loop reads CASSPNPGQGVAGGLYEQYF. The CDR3 DNA is TGTGCCAGCAGCCCCAATCCGGGACAGGGAGTAGCGGGAGGCCTCTACGAGCAGTACTTC.